This TCR beta chain came from a study of a mutant IDH1 vaccine in newly diagnosed glioma. As for the study in general: Commencement of vaccination occurred 4-6 weeks following radiotherapy alone, or concurrently with temozolomide cycles.

The protocol was immunoSEQ multiplex PCR, while the TCRdb copy is restricted to in-frame clones and leaves out a portion. Of tens of thousands of clones listed, about four fifths are singletons. Deletions cut 0 bases from V and 0 bases from J, with 6 bases between. The CDR3 runs 14 residues. Germline CDR1 and CDR2: GTSNPN and SVGIG (reference sequence). As for time point: week 35, safety follow-up. What each vaccine dose contained was 300 ug of mutant IDH1 20-mer peptide, accompanied by topical imiquimod. A remark on this clone: What it binds is not known.

Study outcomes and limitations: Changes in the top peripheral T cell clonotypes seemingly had no bearing on pseudoprogression.

The sample consisted of PBMCs, taken from a glioma patient whose treatment included an IDH1 peptide vaccine. The sequence was obtained from a man aged 40-49 years with glioma. V and J are TRBV30 and TRBJ1-3; unclear D gene. This CDR3 reads CAWSVRVSGNTIYF. CDR3 DNA: TGTGCCTGGAGTGTCCGAGTCTCTGGAAACACCATATATTTT.